Here is one TCR beta chain with its context. This specimen includes other DNA sequences encoding the same CDR3. These data belong to a study of CD8+ T cells in alopecia areata. cDNA prepared by RNA extraction and subsequent reverse transcription served as the template for sequencing. The assay was immunoSEQ multiplex PCR, and TCRdb's table has in-frame clones only and misses some. The table shows roughly 200,000 clones, with 40% to 45% occurring only once. Treatment given: oral pan-JAK inhibitor, 5-10 mg twice daily. The V gene lost 1 base and the J gene lost 5 bases, with 5 bases spanning the gap. This CDR3 has 11 residues. The V gene's germline CDR1 is DFQATT and CDR2 SNEGSKA (reference sequence).

The chain employs TRBV20-1 and TRBJ2-5, with D uncertain. This specimen consisted of CD4+ T cells sorted from blood, obtained at roughly week 36, from a patient treated with tofacitinib. The sequence was obtained from a human donor with alopecia areata. CDR3 region: CSARAGETQYF. CDR3 sequence (DNA): TGCAGTGCTAGAGCCGGGGAGACCCAGTACTTC.